This T cell receptor beta chain was retrieved from a study of blood T cell repertoires in COVID-19. Study information: Sources were T cells, B-cell-depleted T cells, or PBMCs; the material itself was cDNA or gDNA.

A few counts support this clone. Clones were sequenced by immunoSEQ multiplex PCR, and TCRdb holds only the in-frame ones, with some missing. This sample has around 130,000 clones, with 88% found just once. The origin of this receptor is a man aged 60-69 years with active or convalescent COVID-19. The sample taken for sequencing was peripheral blood.

The CDR3 protein is CASSFTGGLNQPQHF. CDR3 DNA sequence: TGTGCCAGCAGTTTCACAGGGGGCCTCAATCAGCCCCAGCATTTT. The J gene is TRBJ1-5, the V gene TRBV28; 9 bases are shared with TRBD1. The J segment lost 3 bases and the V segment lost 3 bases, leaving 3 bases of the junction unmatched. This CDR3 comprises 15 residues. The V gene's germline CDR1 is MDHEN and CDR2 SYDVKM.